A single sample is the source of the 8 T cell receptor beta chains below, sequenced in a study of shared clonotypes between healthy human individuals. Sequencing was performed with immunoSEQ multiplex PCR; in TCRdb, only in-frame clones are kept and a portion is missing. The sample has 100,000 or so clones, about 63% seen once. Sequenced: memory CD8+ T cells sorted from blood. Subset defined: CD45RO+ cells pooled with CCR7-negative TemRA cells. Receptors originate from a woman aged 25 to 45 in good health.

The V and J genes are TRBV25-1 and TRBJ1-6, with 8 nucleotides matching TRBD1. The CDR3 runs to 17 residues. The germline gives CDR1 MGHDK, CDR2 SYGVNS. Trimming took 2 bases from V and 5 from J; bases not matched to a gene: 8. Here the CDR3 reads CASSELRQTGDNSPLHF. As DNA, the CDR3 is TGTGCCAGCAGTGAACTACGCCAGACAGGGGATAATTCACCCCTCCACTTT.

The CDR3 region is CASSEGQGRETQYF. The CDR3 DNA reads as TGTGCCAGCAGCGAGGGACAGGGGAGAGAGACCCAGTACTTC. The J gene is TRBJ2-5, the V gene TRBV9, with 10 bases fitting TRBD1. Germline assignment: CDR1 SGDLS and CDR2 YYNGEE. The CDR3 has 14 amino acids. V lost 3 bases, J lost 4 bases, and 3 bases stayed unmatched.

This clone has ten or more counts. The J gene is TRBJ1-1, the V gene TRBV6-1; 7 bases are a match to TRBD1. V lost 6 bases, J lost 2 bases, and 6 bases stayed unmatched. This CDR3 spans 14 amino acids. Germline V gives CDR1 MNHNS, CDR2 SASEGT. The DNA for the CDR3 is TGTGCCAGCAGGGGGGACAGCTTAAACACTGAAGCTTTCTTT. The encoded protein is CASRGDSLNTEAFF.

This clone was found many times. The chain employs TRBV6-1 and TRBJ1-4; a weak D match, TRBD1 (5 bases). Germline V gene sequence: CDR1 MNHNS, CDR2 SASEGT. Trimming took off 4 bases at V and 0 bases at J, with 6 bases between the two ends. The CDR3 consists of 14 residues. The CDR3 DNA reads as TGTGCCAGCAGTGTGGGGCCAACTAATGAAAAACTGTTTTTT. Protein: CASSVGPTNEKLFF.

J is TRBJ2-1 and V is TRBV7-8; TRBD1 is a possible D gene (5 bases). CDR3 length: 13 residues. V shed 7 bases and J shed 0 bases, with 7 bases lying between them. The germline V gene encodes CDR1 SGHVS and CDR2 FQNEAQ. The CDR3 DNA reads as TGTGCCAGCAAGGACATCTCCTACAATGAGCAGTTCTTC. This encodes CASKDISYNEQFF.

This chain links TRBV18 with TRBJ1-2, with 10 nucleotides matching TRBD1. The junction had 4 bases not matched to a gene; V was cut back by 3 bases and J by 0 bases. In germline, CDR1 is KGHSH, CDR2 LQKENI. This CDR3 region has 16 residues. The CDR3 DNA is TGTGCCAGCTCACCCCGGGACAGGGGAGCTAACTATGGCTACACCTTC. This codes for CASSPRDRGANYGYTF.

The chain uses TRBV7-9 and TRBJ2-1, with 9 nucleotides matching TRBD2. With V trimmed by 0 bases and J by 6 bases, 6 bases remained unmatched. CDR3 length equals 16 residues. Germline V gene sequence: CDR1 SEHNR, CDR2 FQNEAQ (reference sequence). CDR3 coding DNA: TGTGCCAGCAGCTTAGCCCCCAAGACTAGCGGCAATGAGCAGTTCTTC. Protein: CASSLAPKTSGNEQFF.

This clone was recorded a few times. The chain employs TRBV7-9 and TRBJ2-7, with 11 bases aligning to TRBD1. CDR3 length: 15 residues. V dropped 1 base and J dropped 7; count of bases not matched to a gene: 6. Germline CDR1 and CDR2: SEHNR and FQNEAQ (reference sequence). This CDR3 reads CASSLGTGGFKEQYF. The CDR3 DNA sequence: TGTGCCAGCAGCTTAGGGACAGGGGGCTTCAAGGAGCAGTACTTC.